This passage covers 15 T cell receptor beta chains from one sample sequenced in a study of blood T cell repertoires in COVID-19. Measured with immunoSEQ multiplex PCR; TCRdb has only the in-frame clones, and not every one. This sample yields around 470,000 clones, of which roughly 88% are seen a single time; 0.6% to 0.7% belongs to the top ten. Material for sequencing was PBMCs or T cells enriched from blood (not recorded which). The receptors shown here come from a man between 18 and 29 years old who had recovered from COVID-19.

Here the CDR3 DNA reads TGTGCCAGTAGTATTGGCAGGGACTATGGCTACACCTTC. As protein: CASSIGRDYGYTF. V gene TRBV19 combines with J gene TRBJ1-2; D is possibly TRBD1 (5 bases). This CDR3 is 13 amino acids long. Germline lookup yields CDR1 LNHDA and CDR2 SQIVND (reference sequence). V lost 3 bases and J lost 3, with 8 bases in between.

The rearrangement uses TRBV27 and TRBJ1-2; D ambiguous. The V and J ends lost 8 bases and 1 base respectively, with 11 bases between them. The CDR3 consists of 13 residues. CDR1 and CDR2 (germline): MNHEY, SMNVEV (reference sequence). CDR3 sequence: CASRGTNNYGYTF. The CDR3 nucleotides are TGTGCCAGCCGAGGAACGAATAACTATGGCTACACCTTC.

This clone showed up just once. The CDR3 DNA follows: TGTGCCAGCAGTGCGGGGGGGTCGAATAATGAGCAGTTCTTC. Translating gives CASSAGGSNNEQFF. This chain joins TRBV2 and TRBJ2-1; TRBD2 matches at 8 bases. With V trimmed by 4 bases and J by 7 bases, 6 bases remained unmatched. From germline, CDR1 is SNHLY and CDR2 FYNNEI. The CDR3 is made up of 14 amino acids. The whole variable domain, filled in from reference TRBV2 and TRBJ2-1, reads EPEVTQTPSHQVTQMGQEVILRCVPISNHLYFYWYRQILGQKVEFLVSFYNNEISEKSEIFDDQFSVERPDGSNFTLKIRSTKLEDSAMYFCASSAGGSNNEQFFGPGTRLTVL.

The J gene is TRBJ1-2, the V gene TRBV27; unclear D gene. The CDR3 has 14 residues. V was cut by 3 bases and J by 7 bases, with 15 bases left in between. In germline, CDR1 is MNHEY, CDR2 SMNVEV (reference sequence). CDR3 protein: CASSFGRAWSGYTF. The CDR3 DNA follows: TGTGCCAGCAGTTTCGGGCGGGCCTGGAGTGGCTACACCTTC.

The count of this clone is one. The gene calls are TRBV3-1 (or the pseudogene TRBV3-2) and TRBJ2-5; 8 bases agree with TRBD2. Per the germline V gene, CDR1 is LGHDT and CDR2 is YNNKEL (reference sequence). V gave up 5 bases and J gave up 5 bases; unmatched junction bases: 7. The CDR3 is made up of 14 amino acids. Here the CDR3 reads CASSGLALGETQYF. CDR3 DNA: TGTGCCAGCAGCGGACTAGCCCTCGGTGAGACCCAGTACTTC.

The CDR3 nucleotides are TGTGCCAGCTCACCACGTCCCCAGGATGGCTACACCTTC. The encoded protein is CASSPRPQDGYTF. The genes are TRBV18 and TRBJ1-2; no definite D call. CDR1 and CDR2 from the germline V gene are KGHSH and LQKENI. The CDR3 consists of 13 residues. The V gene lost 1 base and the J gene lost 6 bases, with 9 bases spanning the gap.

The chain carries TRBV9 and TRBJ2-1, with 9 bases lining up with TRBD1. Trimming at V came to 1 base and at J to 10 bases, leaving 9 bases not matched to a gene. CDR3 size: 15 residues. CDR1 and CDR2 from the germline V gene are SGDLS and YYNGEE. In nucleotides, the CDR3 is TGTGCCAGCAGCGTACAGGGGACAGGGTCAGGAGAGCAGTTCTTC. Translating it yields CASSVQGTGSGEQFF. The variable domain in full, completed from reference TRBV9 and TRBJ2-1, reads DSGVTQTPKHLITATGQRVTLRCSPRSGDLSVYWYQQSLDQGLQFLIQYYNGEERAKGNILERFSAQQFPDLHSELNLSSLELGDSALYFCASSVQGTGSGEQFFGPGTRLTVL.

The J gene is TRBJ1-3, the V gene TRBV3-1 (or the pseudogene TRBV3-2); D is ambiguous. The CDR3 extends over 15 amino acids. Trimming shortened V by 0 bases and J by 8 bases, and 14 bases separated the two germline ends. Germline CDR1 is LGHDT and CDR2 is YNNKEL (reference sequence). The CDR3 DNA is TGTGCCAGCAGCCAAGAAGGCGGGCCGGCGTACACCATATATTTT. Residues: CASSQEGGPAYTIYF.

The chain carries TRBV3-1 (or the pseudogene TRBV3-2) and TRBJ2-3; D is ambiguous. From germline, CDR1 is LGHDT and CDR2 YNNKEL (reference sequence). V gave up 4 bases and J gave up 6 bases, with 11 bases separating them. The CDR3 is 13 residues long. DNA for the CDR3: TGTGCCAGCAGCCGCCGGCTAGGTGATACGCAGTATTTT. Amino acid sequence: CASSRRLGDTQYF.

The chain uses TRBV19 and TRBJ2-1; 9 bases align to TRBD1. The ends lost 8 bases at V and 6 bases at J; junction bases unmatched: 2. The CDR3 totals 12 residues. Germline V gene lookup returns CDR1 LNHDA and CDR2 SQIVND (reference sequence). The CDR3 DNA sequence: TGTGCCAGTGGGACAGGGCGCAATGAGCAGTTCTTC. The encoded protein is CASGTGRNEQFF.

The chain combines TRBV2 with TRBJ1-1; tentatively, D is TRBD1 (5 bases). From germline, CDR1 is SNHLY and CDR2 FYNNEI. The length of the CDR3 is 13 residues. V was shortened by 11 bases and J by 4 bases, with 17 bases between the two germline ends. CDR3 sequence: CAARGDSGTEAFF. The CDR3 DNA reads TGTGCCGCCCGAGGGGACTCCGGCACTGAAGCTTTCTTT.

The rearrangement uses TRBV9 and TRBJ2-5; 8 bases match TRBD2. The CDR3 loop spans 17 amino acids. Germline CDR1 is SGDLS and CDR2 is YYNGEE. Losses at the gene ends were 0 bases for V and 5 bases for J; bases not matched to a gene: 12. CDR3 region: CASSVGRRSGGGETQYF. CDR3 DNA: TGTGCCAGCAGCGTAGGCCGCCGGAGCGGGGGCGGGGAGACCCAGTACTTC.

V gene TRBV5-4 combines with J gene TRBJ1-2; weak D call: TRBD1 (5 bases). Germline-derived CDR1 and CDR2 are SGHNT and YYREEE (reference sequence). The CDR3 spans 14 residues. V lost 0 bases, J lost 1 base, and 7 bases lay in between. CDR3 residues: CASSLVGLNYGYTF. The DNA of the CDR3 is TGTGCCAGCAGCTTGGTGGGGCTTAACTATGGCTACACCTTC.

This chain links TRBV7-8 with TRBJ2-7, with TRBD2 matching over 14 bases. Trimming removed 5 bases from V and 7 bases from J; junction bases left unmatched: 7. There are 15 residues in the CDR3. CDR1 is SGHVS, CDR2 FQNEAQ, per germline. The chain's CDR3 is CASSPGTSGSGEQYF. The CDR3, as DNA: TGTGCCAGCAGCCCCGGGACTAGCGGGAGTGGAGAGCAGTACTTC.

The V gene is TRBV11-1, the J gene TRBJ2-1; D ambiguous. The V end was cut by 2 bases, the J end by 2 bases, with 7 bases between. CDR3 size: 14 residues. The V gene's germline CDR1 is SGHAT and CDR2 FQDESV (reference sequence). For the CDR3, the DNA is TGTGCCAGCAGCTTAAAGGAGCCCTACAATGAGCAGTTCTTC. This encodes CASSLKEPYNEQFF. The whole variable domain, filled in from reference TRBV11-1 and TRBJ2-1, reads EAEVAQSPRYKITEKSQAVAFWCDPISGHATLYWYRQILGQGPELLVQFQDESVVDDSQLPKDRFSAERLKGVDSTLKIQPAELGDSAMYLCASSLKEPYNEQFFGPGTRLTVL.